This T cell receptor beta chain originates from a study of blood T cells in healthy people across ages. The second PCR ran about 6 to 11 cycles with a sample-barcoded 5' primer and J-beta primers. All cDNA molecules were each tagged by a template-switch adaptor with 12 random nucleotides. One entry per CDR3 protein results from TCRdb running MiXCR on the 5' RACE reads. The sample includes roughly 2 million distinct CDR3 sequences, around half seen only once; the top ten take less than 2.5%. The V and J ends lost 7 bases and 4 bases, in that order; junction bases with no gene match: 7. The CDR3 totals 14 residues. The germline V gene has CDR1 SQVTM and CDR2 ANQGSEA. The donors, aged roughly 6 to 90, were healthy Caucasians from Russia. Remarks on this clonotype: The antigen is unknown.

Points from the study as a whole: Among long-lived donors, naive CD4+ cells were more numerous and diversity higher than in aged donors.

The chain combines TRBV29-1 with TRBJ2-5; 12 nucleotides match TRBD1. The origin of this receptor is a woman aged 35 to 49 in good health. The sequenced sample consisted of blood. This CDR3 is CSAHRDRGRETQYF. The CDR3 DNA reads TGCAGCGCCCACCGGGACAGGGGGCGAGAGACCCAGTACTTC.